These T cell receptor beta chains were read from a single sample in a study of blood T cells in healthy people across ages. Via MiXCR, TCRdb re-called the 5' RACE reads, giving one row per CDR3 protein. In the table there are around 940,000 distinct CDR3 sequences, just over 50% of which are singletons. Sequenced sample: blood. All receptors derive from a woman aged 60 to 75 in good health. The CDR3 runs from the conserved cysteine through the conserved F or W. The order of the fields is clone size, J gene, D gene, V gene, CDR3 protein, CDR3 DNA. A D gene is named only where the DNA matches it firmly. The size of a clone is reported for some rows only, either as once, few or many, or as a class for expanded clones.

many | TRBJ2-7 | NA | TRBV28 | CASSYVRFEQYF | TGTGCCAGCAGTTACGTCCGGTTCGAGCAGTACTTC
NA | TRBJ2-5 | TRBD2 | TRBV4-1 | CASSRWGLGTQGTQYF | TGCGCCAGCAGCCGATGGGGACTAGGGACTCAAGGGACCCAGTACTTC
NA | TRBJ1-2 | TRBD1 | TRBV7-8 | CASSNRDRRGYTF | TGTGCCAGCAGCAACCGGGACAGACGGGGCTACACCTTC
NA | TRBJ2-1 | TRBD1 | TRBV19 | CASSNQGARNEQFF | TGTGCCAGTAGTAACCAGGGGGCTCGGAATGAGCAGTTCTTC
NA | TRBJ2-3 | TRBD1 | TRBV20-1 | CSAGDRKPTETQYF | TGCAGTGCGGGGGACAGGAAACCCACAGAGACGCAGTATTTT
few | TRBJ1-2 | NA | TRBV29-1 | CSVERTGGFANYGYTF | TGCAGCGTTGAACGTACGGGGGGATTCGCTAACTATGGCTACACCTTC
once | TRBJ2-7 | NA | TRBV11-3 | CASSLGGSTASREEQYF | TGTGCCAGCAGTCTAGGAGGGTCTACGGCTAGTCGGGAAGAGCAGTACTTC
NA | TRBJ2-5 | NA | TRBV7-9 | CASSRMGQTQYF | TGTGCCAGCAGCCGTATGGGGCAGACCCAGTACTTC
NA | TRBJ2-3 | NA | TRBV6-5 | CASSYWGDTQYF | TGTGCCAGCAGTTACTGGGGAGATACGCAGTATTTT
NA | TRBJ1-2 | TRBD1 | TRBV7-9 | CASSLPGTEYGYTF | TGTGCCAGCAGCTTACCCGGGACAGAATATGGCTACACCTTC